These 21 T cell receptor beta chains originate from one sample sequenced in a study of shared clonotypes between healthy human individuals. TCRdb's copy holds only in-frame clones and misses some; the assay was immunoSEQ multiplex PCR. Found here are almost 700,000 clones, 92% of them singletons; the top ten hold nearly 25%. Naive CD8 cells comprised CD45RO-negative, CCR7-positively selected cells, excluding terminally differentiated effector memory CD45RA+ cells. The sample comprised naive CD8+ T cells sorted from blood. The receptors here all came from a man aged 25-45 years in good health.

The CDR3 spells CASSTRVWQYEQYF. In DNA form, the CDR3 reads TGTGCCAGCAGTACCAGGGTATGGCAGTACGAGCAGTACTTC. The chain links TRBV6-1 to TRBJ2-7; D perhaps matches TRBD1 (5 bases). CDR1 and CDR2 from the germline V gene are MNHNS and SASEGT. V lost 5 bases and J 4 bases, leaving 15 bases between the germline ends. There are 14 residues in the CDR3.

CDR3 sequence: CASSPPGTGGLSQPQHF. The CDR3, as DNA: TGTGCCAGCAGTCCCCCCGGGACAGGGGGTTTGAGTCAGCCCCAGCATTTT. The J gene is TRBJ1-5, the V gene TRBV28, with TRBD1 matching 11 bases. CDR3 length equals 17 residues. Germline trimming cut 5 bases from V and 6 bases from J; bases unmatched to any gene: 12. From germline, CDR1 is MDHEN and CDR2 SYDVKM.

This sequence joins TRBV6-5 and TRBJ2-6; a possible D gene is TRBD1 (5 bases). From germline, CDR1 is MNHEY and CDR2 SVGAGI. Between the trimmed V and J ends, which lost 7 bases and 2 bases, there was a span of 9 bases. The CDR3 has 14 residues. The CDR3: CASKRGAGANVLTF. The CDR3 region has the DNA TGTGCCAGCAAAAGGGGCGCTGGGGCCAACGTCCTGACTTTC.

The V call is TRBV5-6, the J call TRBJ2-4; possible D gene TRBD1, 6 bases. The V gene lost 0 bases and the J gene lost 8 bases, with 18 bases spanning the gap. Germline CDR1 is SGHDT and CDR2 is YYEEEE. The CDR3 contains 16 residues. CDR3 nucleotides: TGTGCCAGCAGCTTGGAATGGGCAGGGGATCTAGACATTCAGTACTTC. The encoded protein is CASSLEWAGDLDIQYF.

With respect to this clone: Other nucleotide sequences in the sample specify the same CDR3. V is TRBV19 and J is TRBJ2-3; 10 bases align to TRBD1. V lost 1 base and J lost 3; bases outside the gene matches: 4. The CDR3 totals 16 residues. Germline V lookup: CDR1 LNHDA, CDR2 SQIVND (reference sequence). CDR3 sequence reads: CASSIVGTGETDTQYF. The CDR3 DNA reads TGTGCCAGTAGTATAGTGGGGACAGGGGAGACAGATACGCAGTATTTT.

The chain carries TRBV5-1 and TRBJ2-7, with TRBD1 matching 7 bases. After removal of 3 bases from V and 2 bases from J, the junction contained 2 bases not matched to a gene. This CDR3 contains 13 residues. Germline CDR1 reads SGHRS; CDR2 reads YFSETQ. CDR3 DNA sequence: TGCGCCAGCAGCTATGGACAGGCCTACGAGCAGTACTTC. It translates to CASSYGQAYEQYF.

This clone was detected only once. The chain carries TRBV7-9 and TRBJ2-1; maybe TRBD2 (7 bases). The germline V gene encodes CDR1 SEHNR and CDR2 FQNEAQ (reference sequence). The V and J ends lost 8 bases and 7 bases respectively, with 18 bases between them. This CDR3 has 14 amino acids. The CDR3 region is CASSGGGSPNEQFF. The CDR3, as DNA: TGTGCCAGCTCGGGGGGCGGGAGTCCAAATGAGCAGTTCTTC.

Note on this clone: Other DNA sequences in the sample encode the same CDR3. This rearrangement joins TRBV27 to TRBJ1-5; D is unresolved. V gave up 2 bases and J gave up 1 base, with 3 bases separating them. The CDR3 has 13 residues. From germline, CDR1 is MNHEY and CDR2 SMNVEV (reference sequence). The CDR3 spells CASSLGSNQPQHF. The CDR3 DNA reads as TGTGCCAGCAGTTTAGGAAGCAATCAGCCCCAGCATTTT.

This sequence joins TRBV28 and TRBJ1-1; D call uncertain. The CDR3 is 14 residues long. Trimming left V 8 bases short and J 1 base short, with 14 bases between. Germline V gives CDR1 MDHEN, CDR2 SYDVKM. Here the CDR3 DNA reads TGTGCCAGCCACTATCAGGCAGCGAACACTGAAGCTTTCTTT. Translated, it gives CASHYQAANTEAFF.

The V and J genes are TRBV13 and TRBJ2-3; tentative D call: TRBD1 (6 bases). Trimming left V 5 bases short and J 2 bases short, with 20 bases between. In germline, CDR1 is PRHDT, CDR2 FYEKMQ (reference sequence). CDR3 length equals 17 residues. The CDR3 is CASSLWDRQEITDTQYF. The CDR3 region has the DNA TGTGCCAGCAGCCTTTGGGACCGACAGGAAATCACAGATACGCAGTATTTT.

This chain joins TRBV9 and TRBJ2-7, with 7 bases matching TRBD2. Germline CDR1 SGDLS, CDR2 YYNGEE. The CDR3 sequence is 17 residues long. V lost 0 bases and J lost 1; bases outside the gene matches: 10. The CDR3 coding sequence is TGTGCCAGCAGCGTAGAGGCTCTCTCGGGAGGTTCCTACGAGCAGTACTTC. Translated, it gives CASSVEALSGGSYEQYF.

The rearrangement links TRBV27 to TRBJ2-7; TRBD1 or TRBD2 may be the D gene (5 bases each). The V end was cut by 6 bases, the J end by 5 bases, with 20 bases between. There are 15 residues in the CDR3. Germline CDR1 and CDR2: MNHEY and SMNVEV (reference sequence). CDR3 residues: CASRSSGTPLNEQYF. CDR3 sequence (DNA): TGTGCCAGCAGAAGCTCCGGGACCCCCTTGAACGAGCAGTACTTC.

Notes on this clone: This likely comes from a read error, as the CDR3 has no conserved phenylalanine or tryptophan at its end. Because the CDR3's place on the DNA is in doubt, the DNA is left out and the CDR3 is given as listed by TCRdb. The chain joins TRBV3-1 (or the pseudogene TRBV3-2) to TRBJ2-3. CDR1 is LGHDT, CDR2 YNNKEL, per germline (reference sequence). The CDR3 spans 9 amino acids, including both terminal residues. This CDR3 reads CASGTPLHV.

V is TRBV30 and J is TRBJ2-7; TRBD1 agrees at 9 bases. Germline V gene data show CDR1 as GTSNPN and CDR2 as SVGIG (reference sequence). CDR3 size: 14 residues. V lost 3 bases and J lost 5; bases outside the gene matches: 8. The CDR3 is CAWRGGQGMDEQYF. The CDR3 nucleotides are TGTGCCTGGAGGGGAGGACAGGGGATGGACGAGCAGTACTTC. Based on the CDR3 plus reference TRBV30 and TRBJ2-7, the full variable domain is SQTIHQWPATLVQPVGSPLSLECTVEGTSNPNLYWYRQAAGRGLQLLFYSVGIGQISSEVPQNLSASRPQDRQFILSSKKLLLSDSGFYLCAWRGGQGMDEQYFGPGTRLTVT.

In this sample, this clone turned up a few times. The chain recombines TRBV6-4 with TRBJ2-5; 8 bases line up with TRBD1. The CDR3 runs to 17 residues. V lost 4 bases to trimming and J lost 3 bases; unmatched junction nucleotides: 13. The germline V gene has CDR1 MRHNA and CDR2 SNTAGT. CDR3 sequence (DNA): TGTGCCAGCAGTGTTTTTTTGGAACAGGGGGAGAAAGAGACCCAGTACTTC. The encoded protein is CASSVFLEQGEKETQYF.

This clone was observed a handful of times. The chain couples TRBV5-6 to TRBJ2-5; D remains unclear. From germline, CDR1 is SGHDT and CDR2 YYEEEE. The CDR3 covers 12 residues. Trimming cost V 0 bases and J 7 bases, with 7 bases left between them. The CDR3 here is CASSLGVGTQYF. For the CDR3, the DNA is TGTGCCAGCAGCTTGGGAGTTGGGACCCAGTACTTC.

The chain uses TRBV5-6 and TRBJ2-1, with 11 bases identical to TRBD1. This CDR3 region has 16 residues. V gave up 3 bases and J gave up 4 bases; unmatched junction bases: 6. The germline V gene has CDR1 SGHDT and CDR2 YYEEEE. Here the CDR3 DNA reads TGTGCCAGCAGCTCGCCCAGGGACAGGGGGTACAATGAGCAGTTCTTC. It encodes CASSSPRDRGYNEQFF.

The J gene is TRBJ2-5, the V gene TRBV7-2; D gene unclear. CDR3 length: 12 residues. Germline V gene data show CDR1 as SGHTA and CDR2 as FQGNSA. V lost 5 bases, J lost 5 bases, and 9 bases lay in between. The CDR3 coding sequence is TGTGCCAGCAGCCTCCTGGATGAGACCCAGTACTTC. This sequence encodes CASSLLDETQYF.

Here the CDR3 DNA reads TGCGCCAGCAGCCAAGACCATCTAGCGGGGGTCTACGAGCAGTACTTC. The encoded protein is CASSQDHLAGVYEQYF. The chain couples TRBV4-1 to TRBJ2-7; 10 bases map to TRBD2. V was pared by 0 bases and J by 3 bases, with 5 bases of the junction left unmatched. The CDR3 has 16 amino acids. Germline V gene data show CDR1 as MGHRA and CDR2 as YSYEKL.

The DNA for the CDR3 is TGTGCCAGCAGCCCCGCGCGGGGGGAGACCCAGTACTTC. Translation gives CASSPARGETQYF. The J gene is TRBJ2-5, the V gene TRBV27, with 7 bases aligning to TRBD2. Germline CDR1 reads MNHEY; CDR2 reads SMNVEV (reference sequence). This CDR3 has 13 residues. Unmatched junction bases numbered 6, after V lost 6 bases and J lost 5 bases.

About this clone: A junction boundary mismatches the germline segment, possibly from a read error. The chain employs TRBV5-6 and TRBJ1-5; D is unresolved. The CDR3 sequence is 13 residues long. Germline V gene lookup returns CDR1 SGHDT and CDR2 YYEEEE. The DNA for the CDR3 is TGTGCCAGCAGCTTGGGCAGCATTCAGCCCCAGCATTTT. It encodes CASSLGSIQPQHF. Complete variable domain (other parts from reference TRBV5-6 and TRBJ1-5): DAGVTQSPTHLIKTRGQQVTLRCSPKSGHDTVSWYQQALGQGPQFIFQYYEEEERQRGNFPDRFSGHQFPNYSSELNVNALLLGDSALYLCASSLGSIQPQHFGDGTRLSIL.